Listed below are T cell receptor beta chains from one sample, sequenced in a study of cytomegalovirus exposure and HLA in healthy donors. TCRdb keeps only in-frame clones here, not all; method: immunoSEQ multiplex PCR. The sample includes about 220,000 clones, around 80% seen only once; the top ten take about an eighth. The source material was PBMCs. Every receptor here comes from a woman aged 30 to 39 in good health and CMV-seropositive. CDR3s include the opening cysteine and the closing phenylalanine or tryptophan. The D gene is left open where the match is weak. Clone sizes are given selectively: once, few, many, or a class where the clone is expanded.

>TRBV29-1|-|-|TRBJ2-3
TGCAGCGTTGAAGCGGAGGGTTTAAGCACAGATACGCAGTATTTT
CSVEAEGLSTDTQYF
>TRBV7-9|-|-|TRBJ1-2
TGTGCCAGCAGCTCCCCAGGGAGCTCTGGCTACACCTTC
CASSSPGSSGYTF
>TRBV30|-|-|TRBJ1-3
TGTGCCTGGGGGACTATTGCTGGAAACACCATATATTTT
CAWGTIAGNTIYF
>TRBV29-1|-|-|TRBJ2-7
TGCAGCGTACACGCGGCCTACGAGCAGTACTTC
CSVHAAYEQYF
>TRBV11-2|-|-|TRBJ2-1
TGTGCCAGCAGCTTAGTTGTTGAGCAGTTCTTC
CASSLVVEQFF
>TRBV11-2|TRBD2|-|TRBJ2-7
TGTGCCAGCAGCTTAGATCCTAGCGGGATAGGCGAGCAGTACTTC
CASSLDPSGIGEQYF
>TRBV4-1|-|-|TRBJ1-2
TGCGCCAGCAGCCAAGCGGGGCTCCGTTATGGCTACACCTTC
CASSQAGLRYGYTF
>TRBV29-1|-|-|TRBJ2-2
TGCAGCGTTGAACAGGGGAGGACGAGCACCGGGGAGCTGTTTTTT
CSVEQGRTSTGELFF
>TRBV4-1|-|-|TRBJ1-2
TGCGCCAGCAGCCAAGGGTTTACGGGGCCCTATGGCTACACCTTC
CASSQGFTGPYGYTF
>TRBV11-3|TRBD2|-|TRBJ2-7
TGTGCCAGCAGCCCCGGACTAGCGCCGACCTACGAGCAGTACTTC
CASSPGLAPTYEQYF
>TRBV27|TRBD1|-|TRBJ1-5
TGTGCCAGCAGTCCCGGGGCAGGGGGCTTTCAGCCCCAGCATTTT
CASSPGAGGFQPQHF
>TRBV5-1|-|once|TRBJ1-3
TGCGCCAGCAGCTCGACAGGAAGCTCTGGAAACACCATATATTTT
CASSSTGSSGNTIYF
>TRBV4-3|-|-|TRBJ2-3
TGCGCCAGCAGCCCGACAGGAAACACAGATACGCAGTATTTT
CASSPTGNTDTQYF
>TRBV6-1|-|few|TRBJ1-1
TGTGCCAGCAGTGAAGACTGGAACACTGAAGCTTTCTTT
CASSEDWNTEAFF
>TRBV14|-|-|TRBJ2-7
TGTGCCAGCAGCCCAGCAGGCCGAAGCAAATACTACGAGCAGTACTTC
CASSPAGRSKYYEQYF
>TRBV6-5|-|few|TRBJ2-5
TGTGCCAGCAGTTACGCAGGGTGGGAGACCCAGTACTTC
CASSYAGWETQYF
>TRBV4-3|TRBD2|-|TRBJ2-1
TGCGCCAGCAGCCACCTACCGCTAGCGGGTGAAAATGAGCAGTTCTTC
CASSHLPLAGENEQFF
>TRBV2|-|-|TRBJ2-1
TGTGCCAGCAGTAAGCCGGGAGACAGTCCCTACAATGAGCAGTTCTTC
CASSKPGDSPYNEQFF
>TRBV6-1|-|-|TRBJ2-7
TGTGCCAGCAGTGAACTTGTGAGCTCCTACGAGCAGTACTTC
CASSELVSSYEQYF
>TRBV4-3|-|-|TRBJ1-1
TGCGCCAGCAGCCAAGGGGTTTACTCCAACACTGAAGCTTTCTTT
CASSQGVYSNTEAFF
>TRBV14|TRBD1|few|TRBJ1-2
TGTGCCAGCAGCCAACAGAGGGGGCCAAACTATGGCTACACCTTC
CASSQQRGPNYGYTF
>TRBV5-1|-|once|TRBJ1-3
TGCGCCAGCAGCTTGGATACAGGGTTTCTCTCTGGAAACACCATATATTTT
CASSLDTGFLSGNTIYF
>TRBV4-1|-|-|TRBJ2-7
TGCGCCAGCAGCCAAGAGGACCGACTAGACTACGAGCAGTACTTC
CASSQEDRLDYEQYF
>TRBV2|-|once|TRBJ1-2
TGTGCCAGCAGTGAATTTTGGCGAGCCCTTCAAGCTAACTATGGCTACACCTTC
CASSEFWRALQANYGYTF
>TRBV18|TRBD1|-|TRBJ2-1
TGTGCCAGCTCAGCAGGGGGCTACAATGAGCAGTTCTTC
CASSAGGYNEQFF
>TRBV7-9|-|-|TRBJ1-1
TGTGCCAGCAGCACCTCATCGGCCACTGAAGCTTTCTTT
CASSTSSATEAFF
>TRBV25-1|-|few|TRBJ2-1
TGTGCCAGCACCGGAGACGGTTATGAGCAGTTCTTC
CASTGDGYEQFF
>TRBV4-1|-|-|TRBJ1-1
TGCGCCAGCAGCCAAACTCGGACAGAAAGGACTGAAGCTTTCTTT
CASSQTRTERTEAFF
>TRBV6-5|-|-|TRBJ2-3
TGTGCCAGCACCAGCCAGGCTACGCAGTATTTT
CASTSQATQYF
>TRBV7-8|-|-|TRBJ2-7
TGTGCCAGCAGCTTAGTGAGGGGTGTATACGAGCAGTACTTC
CASSLVRGVYEQYF
>TRBV4-3|TRBD2|-|TRBJ2-3
TGCGCCAGCAGCCGAGAGACTAGCGGAACCACAGATACGCAGTATTTT
CASSRETSGTTDTQYF
>TRBV19|-|-|TRBJ1-5
TGTGCCAGTAGTGTTGATTATAGCAATCAGCCCCAGCATTTT
CASSVDYSNQPQHF
>TRBV6-4|-|-|TRBJ2-3
TGTGCCAGCAGTGAAGGGGGAGTCACAGATACGCAGTATTTT
CASSEGGVTDTQYF
>TRBV4-1|TRBD2|-|TRBJ2-3
TGCGCCAGCAGCCAACAGGACAGCGGGAGGGTAGATACGCAGTATTTT
CASSQQDSGRVDTQYF
>TRBV6-6|-|-|TRBJ2-2
TGTGCCAGCAGTATCCGGGCCGACGGGGAGCTGTTTTTT
CASSIRADGELFF
>TRBV6-1|-|-|TRBJ2-1
TGTGCCAGCAGTGAAAGGTATGAGCAGTTCTTC
CASSERYEQFF
>TRBV7-9|-|once|TRBJ1-5
TGTGCCAGCAGCTTTACAGGACCTAATCAGCCCCAGCATTTT
CASSFTGPNQPQHF
>TRBV2|-|-|TRBJ2-2
TGTGCCAGCAGCCCGGTGGGATACGGGGAGCTGTTTTTT
CASSPVGYGELFF
>TRBV15|-|many|TRBJ2-3
TGTGCCACCAGCAGAGATCGGGCAGATACGCAGTATTTT
CATSRDRADTQYF
>TRBV28|-|few|TRBJ1-2
TGTGCCAGCAGTTTACCTGACTATGGCTACACCTTC
CASSLPDYGYTF
>TRBV6-1|-|-|TRBJ1-3
TGTGCCAGCAGTTATACAGGGAATGGAAACACCATATATTTT
CASSYTGNGNTIYF
>TRBV4-1|TRBD2|-|TRBJ2-1
TGCGCCAGCAGCCAAGGACTAGCGGGAGATAGAGAGCAGTTCTTC
CASSQGLAGDREQFF
>TRBV6-5|-|-|TRBJ1-1
TGTGCCAGCAGTTACAGGGGTGAAGGTGAAGCTTTCTTT
CASSYRGEGEAFF
>TRBV6-1|-|once|TRBJ1-2
TGTGCCAGCAGTGAAGCGCGAAGGTGGGGCTACACCTTC
CASSEARRWGYTF
>TRBV7-9|-|-|TRBJ1-5
TGTGCCAGCAGCTTAGCAGGGTCCCAGCCCCAGCATTTT
CASSLAGSQPQHF
>TRBV10-3|TRBD2|medium-sized|TRBJ2-1
TGTGCCACCCGTAGGGGCGGGAGCTCCTACAATGAGCAGTTCTTC
CATRRGGSSYNEQFF
>TRBV11-3|-|-|TRBJ1-1
TGTGCCAGCAGCTTGAACGGAAGGTACACTGAAGCTTTCTTT
CASSLNGRYTEAFF
>TRBV6-5|TRBD1|few|TRBJ1-3
TGTGCCAGCAGAGGGGACAGGGGCTTTGGAAACACCATATATTTT
CASRGDRGFGNTIYF
>TRBV5-4|-|-|TRBJ1-2
TGTGCCAGCAGCTTGAGACCGGGACGGGACTATGGCTACACCTTC
CASSLRPGRDYGYTF
>TRBV11-2|TRBD1|-|TRBJ1-3
TGTGCCAGCAGCTTAGGCAGGGGGGGCCACACCATATATTTT
CASSLGRGGHTIYF
>TRBV10-3|-|-|TRBJ2-2
TGTGCCATCAAGGCGGGGCCCCGGGGCACCGGGGAGCTGTTTTTT
CAIKAGPRGTGELFF
>TRBV27|-|once|TRBJ2-5
TGTGCCAGCAGTTTATATCCGGCACGTGGGGAGACCCAGTACTTC
CASSLYPARGETQYF
>TRBV4-1|-|-|TRBJ1-2
TGCGCCAGCAGCCACCCAATCCAGGGGAACTATGGCTACACCTTC
CASSHPIQGNYGYTF
>TRBV14|-|-|TRBJ2-6
TGTGCCAGCAGCCCAGGGGGGAGCTCTGGGGCCAACGTCCTGACTTTC
CASSPGGSSGANVLTF
>TRBV30|TRBD2|once|TRBJ2-7
TGTGCCTACTGGACTAGCGGGAGGGCCCCACCCCACGAGCAGTACTTC
CAYWTSGRAPPHEQYF